This T cell receptor (beta chain) emerged from a study of T cells in Graves' hyperthyroidism and ophthalmopathy. RNA transcripts yielded amplified TCR beta CDR3 regions. HTBI primers were used for first-round RT-PCR of the TCR CDR3. TCRdb reanalysed the multiplex PCR reads using MiXCR and keeps one entry per CDR3 protein. The data show about 570,000 distinct CDR3 sequences, less than 15% seen once. This clonotype has a count of ten or more. Germline values: CDR1 MNHEY, CDR2 SVGEGT. V was clipped by 5 bases and J by 7 bases; unmatched bases: 8. The CDR3 sequence is 14 residues long. Exclusion of patients followed from uncontrolled infection, other autoimmune disease, pregnancy or lactation.

This sequence joins TRBV6-2 or TRBV6-3 and TRBJ2-1; 7 bases fit TRBD2. Material for sequencing was blood. This TCR came from a woman aged 40 to 50 with Graves' hyperthyroidism. The CDR3 DNA reads TGTGCCAGCAGTCCCCTAGTCGGGAGGAATGAGCAGTTCTTC. Its protein is CASSPLVGRNEQFF.